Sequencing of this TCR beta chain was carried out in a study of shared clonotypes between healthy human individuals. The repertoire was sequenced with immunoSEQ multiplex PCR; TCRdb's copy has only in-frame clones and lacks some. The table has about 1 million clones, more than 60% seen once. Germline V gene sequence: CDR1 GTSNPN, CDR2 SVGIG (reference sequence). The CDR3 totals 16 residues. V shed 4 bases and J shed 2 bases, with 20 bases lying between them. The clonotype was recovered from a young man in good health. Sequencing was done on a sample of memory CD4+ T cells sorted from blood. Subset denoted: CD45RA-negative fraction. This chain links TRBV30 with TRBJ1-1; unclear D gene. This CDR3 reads CAWMVLALRQNTEAFF. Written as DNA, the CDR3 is TGTGCCTGGATGGTGTTGGCGTTGCGTCAAAACACTGAAGCTTTCTTT.